Listed below are T cell receptor beta chains from one sample, sequenced in a study of T cell responses to AZD1222 COVID-19 vaccine. TCRdb keeps only in-frame clones here, not all; method: immunoSEQ multiplex PCR. The data hold some 190,000 clones, with around 87% observed a single time. The specimen was peripheral blood, collected on day 0 of AZD1222 vaccination. The source is an adult in good health. Both conserved end residues are part of each CDR3. D genes are given only for firm matches. For some rows the clone size is stated as once, few or many, or as a class when expanded; others skip it.

abundance | j_gene | v_gene | d_gene | CDR3aa | CDR3nt
NA | TRBJ2-6 | TRBV27 | NA | CASSLGPGRYSGANVLTF | TGTGCCAGCAGTTTAGGGCCGGGACGGTACTCTGGGGCCAACGTCCTGACTTTC
NA | TRBJ1-5 | TRBV9 | NA | CASSVEGSNQPQHF | TGTGCCAGCAGCGTAGAGGGTAGCAATCAGCCCCAGCATTTT
NA | TRBJ2-3 | TRBV7-6 | TRBD2 | CASSLALTSGLGDTQYF | TGTGCCAGCAGCTTAGCGCTTACTAGCGGGTTAGGAGATACGCAGTATTTT
few | TRBJ1-4 | TRBV4-3 | NA | CASSQDGGRESEKLFF | TGCGCCAGCAGCCAAGACGGCGGCAGGGAGAGTGAAAAACTGTTTTTT
NA | TRBJ2-3 | TRBV20-1 | NA | CSASRVATDTQYF | TGCAGTGCTAGTCGTGTTGCCACAGATACGCAGTATTTT
NA | TRBJ1-6 | TRBV5-1 | TRBD1 | CASSDPTGLGSPLHF | TGCGCCAGCAGCGACCCGACAGGGTTGGGTTCACCCCTCCACTTT
NA | TRBJ1-1 | TRBV7-9 | NA | CASSSNRAAFTEAFF | TGTGCCAGCAGCTCGAACAGGGCAGCTTTCACTGAAGCTTTCTTT
few | TRBJ2-2 | TRBV19 | NA | CASENPGERLLTGELFF | TGTGCCAGTGAAAACCCAGGGGAGCGATTGCTAACCGGGGAGCTGTTTTTT
NA | TRBJ1-3 | TRBV24-1 | NA | CATSDPGPGNTIYF | TGTGCCACCAGTGACCCCGGGCCGGGAAACACCATATATTTT
NA | TRBJ2-2 | TRBV7-9 | TRBD2 | CASSVGPSGGVTGELFF | TGTGCCAGCAGCGTCGGGCCTAGCGGGGGTGTCACCGGGGAGCTGTTTTTT
NA | TRBJ2-2 | TRBV27 | NA | CASSFSPGELFF | TGTGCCAGCAGTTTTTCACCCGGGGAGCTGTTTTTT
NA | TRBJ1-1 | TRBV6-5 | NA | CASRGHWGTEAFF | TGTGCCAGCAGGGGACACTGGGGCACTGAAGCTTTCTTT
NA | TRBJ2-2 | TRBV7-9 | NA | CASSLGKVGELFF | TGTGCCAGCAGCTTGGGGAAGGTCGGGGAGCTGTTTTTT
NA | TRBJ2-1 | TRBV5-1 | TRBD2 | CASSKLSGSSYNEQFF | TGCGCCAGCAGCAAACTTAGCGGGAGCTCCTACAATGAGCAGTTCTTC
NA | TRBJ1-6 | TRBV27 | NA | CASSALVGNNDSPLHF | TGTGCCAGCAGTGCACTCGTGGGGAATAACGATTCACCCCTCCACTTT
NA | TRBJ1-6 | TRBV7-2 | NA | CASSLALNSPLHF | TGTGCCAGCAGCTTAGCGCTCAATTCACCCCTCCACTTT
NA | TRBJ2-5 | TRBV11-2 | NA | CASSLDWRVETQYF | TGTGCCAGCAGCTTAGATTGGAGGGTAGAGACCCAGTACTTC
NA | TRBJ2-7 | TRBV5-1 | NA | CASSLEMVKGVYEQYF | TGCGCCAGCAGCTTGGAGATGGTTAAGGGAGTATACGAGCAGTACTTC
NA | TRBJ1-2 | TRBV9 | TRBD1 | CASSERDSTFYGYTF | TGTGCCAGCAGCGAACGGGACAGTACATTTTATGGCTACACCTTC
once | TRBJ2-3 | TRBV4-1 | NA | CASSQDGLTDTQYF | TGCGCCAGCAGCCAAGATGGACTCACAGATACGCAGTATTTT
NA | TRBJ2-1 | TRBV20-1 | NA | CSATRGIEQFF | TGCAGTGCTACACGAGGGATTGAGCAGTTCTTC
NA | TRBJ2-5 | TRBV2 | TRBD1 | CASSVPGGAVGETQYF | TGTGCCAGCAGTGTTCCAGGGGGCGCCGTTGGAGAGACCCAGTACTTC
once | TRBJ2-1 | TRBV11-3 | NA | CASSKTSGEQFF | TGTGCCAGCAGCAAAACCTCCGGAGAGCAGTTCTTC
NA | TRBJ2-5 | TRBV7-6 | TRBD1 | CASSLGTGGGETQYF | TGTGCCAGCAGCTTAGGGACAGGGGGCGGTGAGACCCAGTACTTC
once | TRBJ2-3 | TRBV25-1 | TRBD1 | CASGYGQGLDTQYF | TGTGCCAGCGGATACGGACAGGGTTTAGATACGCAGTATTTT
NA | TRBJ2-2 | TRBV6-5 | TRBD2 | CASDRGLAGTGELFF | TGTGCCAGCGACCGGGGACTAGCCGGCACCGGGGAGCTGTTTTTT
NA | TRBJ2-7 | TRBV3-1/TRBV3-2 | NA | CASSQDPGRNEQYF | TGTGCCAGCAGCCAAGATCCAGGGAGGAACGAGCAGTACTTC
NA | TRBJ1-3 | TRBV6-1 | NA | CASSEAWGFGNTIYF | TGTGCCAGCAGTGAAGCGTGGGGGTTCGGAAACACCATATATTTT
NA | TRBJ2-1 | TRBV21-1 | NA | CASSKVRRGQDEQFF | TGTGCCAGCAGCAAAGTTCGCAGGGGGCAGGATGAGCAGTTCTTC
NA | TRBJ1-1 | TRBV10-2 | TRBD1 | CASSEYRGETEAFF | TGCGCCAGCAGTGAGTACAGGGGGGAGACTGAAGCTTTCTTT
few | TRBJ1-4 | TRBV2 | NA | CASILSRRTNEKLFF | TGTGCCAGCATTCTCTCCAGGCGAACTAATGAAAAACTGTTTTTT
NA | TRBJ2-1 | TRBV7-9 | TRBD2 | CASSQGLAENEQFF | TGTGCCAGCAGCCAGGGACTAGCGGAAAATGAGCAGTTCTTC
few | TRBJ1-3 | TRBV9 | NA | CASSDTGGGSGNTIYF | TGTGCCAGCAGCGACACCGGAGGGGGCTCTGGAAACACCATATATTTT
NA | TRBJ2-2 | TRBV19 | NA | CASSIGDPTGELFF | TGTGCCAGTAGTATAGGAGACCCCACCGGGGAGCTGTTTTTT
NA | TRBJ2-7 | TRBV19 | TRBD1 | CASTPTGAYEQYF | TGTGCCAGTACCCCGACAGGGGCCTACGAGCAGTACTTC
NA | TRBJ2-7 | TRBV28 | NA | CASSSPGGEQYF | TGTGCCAGCAGTTCTCCCGGGGGCGAGCAGTACTTC
NA | TRBJ1-5 | TRBV28 | NA | CASRNGGRDQPQHF | TGTGCCAGCAGGAACGGAGGTAGAGATCAGCCCCAGCATTTT
NA | TRBJ1-4 | TRBV28 | NA | CATIKGGKLFF | TGTGCCACCATAAAGGGGGGAAAACTGTTTTTT
NA | TRBJ1-2 | TRBV18 | NA | CASSPGGTYGYTF | TGTGCCAGCTCACCCGGCGGAACCTATGGCTACACCTTC
NA | TRBJ2-3 | TRBV20-1 | NA | CSASPGGPRDTQYF | TGCAGTGCTAGTCCTGGCGGGCCCCGCGATACGCAGTATTTT
NA | TRBJ2-1 | TRBV12-5 | TRBD2 | CASGLPGGTLNNEQFF | TGTGCTAGTGGTTTGCCCGGGGGGACCCTAAACAATGAGCAGTTCTTC
NA | TRBJ1-5 | TRBV27 | TRBD1 | CASSERQGGQPQHF | TGTGCCAGCAGCGAAAGACAGGGTGGTCAGCCCCAGCATTTT
NA | TRBJ1-3 | TRBV6-5 | TRBD1 | CASSPTGAGNTIYF | TGTGCCAGCAGCCCGACAGGGGCTGGAAACACCATATATTTT
NA | TRBJ1-1 | TRBV12-3/TRBV12-4 | NA | CASSFLPGTEAFF | TGTGCCAGCAGTTTTTTGCCGGGAACTGAAGCTTTCTTT
once | TRBJ2-1 | TRBV12-5 | TRBD1 | CASGWGTGGFNEQFF | TGTGCTAGTGGTTGGGGGACAGGGGGTTTCAATGAGCAGTTCTTC
NA | TRBJ1-2 | TRBV29-1 | NA | CSVEDSGTGYTF | TGCAGCGTTGAAGATTCAGGGACTGGCTACACCTTC
NA | TRBJ2-2 | TRBV6-1 | NA | CASSEAILGGELFF | TGTGCCAGCAGTGAAGCGATACTGGGCGGGGAGCTGTTTTTT
NA | TRBJ2-1 | TRBV7-3 | TRBD2 | CASSPISSGGASEQFF | TGTGCCAGCAGCCCCATTTCCAGCGGGGGGGCCAGCGAGCAGTTCTTC
NA | TRBJ1-2 | TRBV12-2 | NA | CASRRADRPKGYGYTF | TGTGCAAGTCGCCGCGCCGACAGGCCCAAAGGCTATGGCTACACCTTC
NA | TRBJ1-3 | TRBV2 | NA | CASSEIRGGGFGNTIYF | TGTGCCAGCAGTGAAATCCGCGGGGGAGGTTTTGGGAACACCATATATTTT
NA | TRBJ2-5 | TRBV27 | NA | CASSFRGRTQETQYF | TGTGCCAGCAGTTTTCGGGGTCGGACACAAGAGACCCAGTACTTC
NA | TRBJ2-3 | TRBV3-1/TRBV3-2 | NA | CASSQGPGRTDTQYF | TGTGCCAGCAGCCAAGGACCTGGACGCACAGATACGCAGTATTTT
few | TRBJ2-7 | TRBV11-2 | NA | CASSPGARSYEQYF | TGTGCCAGCAGCCCTGGGGCCAGGTCCTACGAGCAGTACTTC
NA | TRBJ2-1 | TRBV9 | NA | CASSVGLLASSYNEQFF | TGTGCCAGCAGCGTAGGTTTGCTAGCGAGCTCCTACAATGAGCAGTTCTTC